This T cell receptor beta chain originates from a study of blood T cell repertoires in COVID-19. Across the whole study: From T cells, B-cell-depleted T cells, or PBMCs came the material, which was cDNA or gDNA.

The repertoire was sequenced with immunoSEQ multiplex PCR; TCRdb's copy has only in-frame clones and lacks some. The profile shows roughly 69,000 clones, roughly nine tenths of them singletons. V shed 5 bases, J shed 10 bases, and the junction held 11 bases outside the gene matches. This CDR3 comprises 16 residues. Germline loops: CDR1 LNHDA, CDR2 SQIVND (reference sequence). Source material: peripheral blood. The origin of this receptor is a man aged 45 to 65 with active COVID-19. The chain couples TRBV19 to TRBJ2-1; 13 bases align to TRBD2. CDR3 region: CASSVKLGLAGTEQFF. The CDR3 DNA reads as TGTGCCAGTAGTGTAAAACTGGGACTAGCGGGGACGGAGCAGTTCTTC. Variable domain in full (rest from reference TRBV19 and TRBJ2-1): DGGITQSPKYLFRKEGQNVTLSCEQNLNHDAMYWYRQDPGQGLRLIYYSQIVNDFQKGDIAEGYSVSREKKESFPLTVTSAQKNPTAFYLCASSVKLGLAGTEQFFGPGTRLTVL.